Listed below are T cell receptor beta chains from one sample, sequenced in a study of CD8 T cells in Susac syndrome. TCRdb independently ran MiXCR on the immunoSEQ multiplex PCR reads; one entry per CDR3 protein. The sample records about 160,000 distinct CDR3 sequences, around 94% being singletons. The source material was CD4+ T cells from PBMCs. These receptors originate from a human donor with multiple sclerosis. CDR3s include the opening cysteine and the closing phenylalanine or tryptophan. D genes are given only for firm matches. Clone size appears in some rows only: once, few, many, or a class for an expanded clone.

abundance: .
j_gene: TRBJ2-7
d_gene: TRBD2
v_gene: TRBV12-3/TRBV12-4
CDR3nt: TGTGCCAGCGGGTCGGGACTAGCGGGACCCTTCTACGAGCAGTACTTC
CDR3aa: CASGSGLAGPFYEQYF

abundance: .
j_gene: TRBJ2-2
d_gene: .
v_gene: TRBV20-1
CDR3nt: TGCAGTGCTAGCGGGACGAACACCGGGGAGCTGTTTTTT
CDR3aa: CSASGTNTGELFF

abundance: .
j_gene: TRBJ1-3
d_gene: .
v_gene: TRBV18
CDR3nt: TGTGCCAGCTCACCCGGGCCGGGAGGAAACACCATATATTTT
CDR3aa: CASSPGPGGNTIYF

abundance: .
j_gene: TRBJ1-2
d_gene: .
v_gene: TRBV29-1
CDR3nt: TGCAGCGTAAGGGACAATAATGGCTACACCTTC
CDR3aa: CSVRDNNGYTF

abundance: .
j_gene: TRBJ2-2
d_gene: .
v_gene: TRBV3-1
CDR3nt: TGTGCCAGCAGCCCAAACCGGAGACGGGTCACCGGGGAGCTGTTTTTT
CDR3aa: CASSPNRRRVTGELFF

abundance: few
j_gene: TRBJ1-4
d_gene: .
v_gene: TRBV15
CDR3nt: TGTGCCACCAGCAGAGATCGGGGGTGGGATGAAAAACTGTTTTTT
CDR3aa: CATSRDRGWDEKLFF

abundance: .
j_gene: TRBJ2-1
d_gene: .
v_gene: TRBV28
CDR3nt: TGTGCCAGCAGTTCGTCTGATAGGTACAATGAGCAGTTCTTC
CDR3aa: CASSSSDRYNEQFF

abundance: .
j_gene: TRBJ2-7
d_gene: TRBD2
v_gene: TRBV20-1
CDR3nt: TGCAGTGCTGCCAAACCGGGACTAGCGGGAGTCGTATACGAGCAGTACTTC
CDR3aa: CSAAKPGLAGVVYEQYF

abundance: .
j_gene: TRBJ2-7
d_gene: .
v_gene: TRBV29-1
CDR3nt: TGCAGCGTTGATGACGACAGGCGCCCTCAGCAGTACTTC
CDR3aa: CSVDDDRRPQQYF

abundance: .
j_gene: TRBJ2-2
d_gene: TRBD2
v_gene: TRBV5-4
CDR3nt: TGTGCCAGCAGCTTGGACCGGGAGGACACCGGGGAGCTGTTTTTT
CDR3aa: CASSLDREDTGELFF

abundance: once
j_gene: TRBJ1-5
d_gene: .
v_gene: TRBV19
CDR3nt: TGTGCCAGTAGTACGCGTAAGTCGGCAGGGGATTATCAGCCCCAGCATTTT
CDR3aa: CASSTRKSAGDYQPQHF

abundance: .
j_gene: TRBJ2-1
d_gene: TRBD2
v_gene: TRBV30
CDR3nt: TGTGCCTCTAGCGGGAGCTACAATGAGCAGTTCTTC
CDR3aa: CASSGSYNEQFF

abundance: .
j_gene: TRBJ1-4
d_gene: .
v_gene: TRBV12-3/TRBV12-4
CDR3nt: TGTGCCAGCAGTTTATCGGCTGGGGATGAAAAACTGTTTTTT
CDR3aa: CASSLSAGDEKLFF

abundance: .
j_gene: TRBJ2-5
d_gene: .
v_gene: TRBV29-1
CDR3nt: TGCAGCGCATCGAGGGTTGGAGAGACCCAGTACTTC
CDR3aa: CSASRVGETQYF

abundance: .
j_gene: TRBJ2-1
d_gene: TRBD2
v_gene: TRBV9
CDR3nt: TGTGCCAGCAGCGTTAGCGGGAGTATCTACAATGAGCAGTTCTTC
CDR3aa: CASSVSGSIYNEQFF

abundance: .
j_gene: TRBJ2-5
d_gene: .
v_gene: TRBV20-1
CDR3nt: TGCAGTGCTAGAGTCGGGCGGACGGGACCCCAGTACTTC
CDR3aa: CSARVGRTGPQYF

abundance: .
j_gene: TRBJ2-2
d_gene: TRBD1
v_gene: TRBV19
CDR3nt: TGTGCCAGTAGGGGACAGCGGGAGCTGTTTTTT
CDR3aa: CASRGQRELFF

abundance: .
j_gene: TRBJ1-2
d_gene: .
v_gene: TRBV20-1
CDR3nt: TGCAGTGCTAGGGGCTACGGGGTTATCAACTATGGCTACACCTTC
CDR3aa: CSARGYGVINYGYTF

abundance: .
j_gene: TRBJ2-2
d_gene: .
v_gene: TRBV6-2/TRBV6-3
CDR3nt: TGTGCCAGCAGTCCCTACCCGGGACAAAGGAACACCGGGGAGCTGTTTTTT
CDR3aa: CASSPYPGQRNTGELFF

abundance: few
j_gene: TRBJ2-3
d_gene: TRBD2
v_gene: TRBV12-3/TRBV12-4
CDR3nt: TGTGCCAGTTCCCGACTAGCAGGGGATACGCAGTATTTT
CDR3aa: CASSRLAGDTQYF

abundance: .
j_gene: TRBJ2-3
d_gene: .
v_gene: TRBV24-1
CDR3nt: TGTGCCACCAGTTACACGGATACGCAGTATTTT
CDR3aa: CATSYTDTQYF

abundance: once
j_gene: TRBJ2-5
d_gene: TRBD2
v_gene: TRBV7-7
CDR3nt: TGTGCCAGCAGCCGGCTCTCCGGGAGGGCCTCAGAGACCCAGTACTTC
CDR3aa: CASSRLSGRASETQYF

abundance: .
j_gene: TRBJ2-7
d_gene: .
v_gene: TRBV3-1
CDR3nt: TGTGCCAGCAGCCAAACAGGGTCCTACGAGCAGTACTTC
CDR3aa: CASSQTGSYEQYF

abundance: .
j_gene: TRBJ1-2
d_gene: .
v_gene: TRBV12-3/TRBV12-4
CDR3nt: TGTGCCAGCAGTGCTAGGGGATCGACAGTATTCGGTGGCTACACCTTC
CDR3aa: CASSARGSTVFGGYTF

abundance: .
j_gene: TRBJ1-4
d_gene: .
v_gene: TRBV30
CDR3nt: TGTGCCTGGAGTGGGGATGGCCCAACTAATGAAAAACTGTTTTTT
CDR3aa: CAWSGDGPTNEKLFF

abundance: .
j_gene: TRBJ2-7
d_gene: .
v_gene: TRBV5-1
CDR3nt: TGCGCCAGCAGCTTGCGGACTCCCGATTCGGGCGAGCAGTACTTC
CDR3aa: CASSLRTPDSGEQYF

abundance: .
j_gene: TRBJ1-1
d_gene: .
v_gene: TRBV6-6
CDR3nt: TGTGCCAGCAGTCGCCAGGGTAACCGGGGAGCTTTCTTT
CDR3aa: CASSRQGNRGAFF

abundance: .
j_gene: TRBJ2-7
d_gene: .
v_gene: TRBV6-2/TRBV6-3
CDR3nt: TGTGCCAGCAGTTTTTCCTACGAGCAGTACTTC
CDR3aa: CASSFSYEQYF

abundance: .
j_gene: TRBJ2-1
d_gene: TRBD2
v_gene: TRBV30
CDR3nt: TGTGCCTGGAGGGCTGGAAGCGGGAGGTGGTTTCAGGAGCAGTTCTTC
CDR3aa: CAWRAGSGRWFQEQFF

abundance: .
j_gene: TRBJ1-5
d_gene: .
v_gene: TRBV7-8
CDR3nt: TGTGCCAGCAGCTTCGGGGGCCGTGAGCCCCAGCATTTT
CDR3aa: CASSFGGREPQHF

abundance: .
j_gene: TRBJ1-2
d_gene: .
v_gene: TRBV7-9
CDR3nt: TGTGCCAGCAGCTTAGGTTTTGGGGCCTGGGGCTACACCTTC
CDR3aa: CASSLGFGAWGYTF

abundance: .
j_gene: TRBJ1-3
d_gene: TRBD1
v_gene: TRBV20-1
CDR3nt: TGCAGTGCGAAACCGACAGGGACCAGCGGAAACACCATATATTTT
CDR3aa: CSAKPTGTSGNTIYF

abundance: .
j_gene: TRBJ1-4
d_gene: .
v_gene: TRBV28
CDR3nt: TGTGCCAGCTCAGAGGGGCAGAATGAAAAACTGTTTTTT
CDR3aa: CASSEGQNEKLFF

abundance: .
j_gene: TRBJ2-3
d_gene: .
v_gene: TRBV20-1
CDR3nt: TGCAGTGCTAGAGGAGGGGCGGAAGATACGCAGTATTTT
CDR3aa: CSARGGAEDTQYF

abundance: .
j_gene: TRBJ1-4
d_gene: .
v_gene: TRBV5-1
CDR3nt: TGCGCCAGCAGCTTGGGAGGGATTAATGAAAAACTGTTTTTT
CDR3aa: CASSLGGINEKLFF

abundance: once
j_gene: TRBJ2-1
d_gene: TRBD2
v_gene: TRBV19
CDR3nt: TGTGCCAGTAGTATCAACTTAGCGGGAATAAGGTTCTTC
CDR3aa: CASSINLAGIRFF

abundance: .
j_gene: TRBJ1-2
d_gene: .
v_gene: TRBV27
CDR3nt: TGTGCCAGCACTGTGGGGGCTCCTGCCTTGGGTGGCTACACCTTC
CDR3aa: CASTVGAPALGGYTF

abundance: .
j_gene: TRBJ1-1
d_gene: TRBD1
v_gene: TRBV12-3/TRBV12-4
CDR3nt: TGTGCCAGCAGTGCACAGGGGGGAGGATTGACTGAAGCTTTCTTT
CDR3aa: CASSAQGGGLTEAFF

abundance: .
j_gene: TRBJ2-2
d_gene: TRBD2
v_gene: TRBV5-1
CDR3nt: TGCGCCAGCAGCTCTGGGACTAGCGAAGTCGGGGAGCTGTTTTTT
CDR3aa: CASSSGTSEVGELFF

abundance: .
j_gene: TRBJ2-1
d_gene: TRBD2
v_gene: TRBV12-5
CDR3nt: TGTGCTAGTGGTTTGGTCCTAGCGGGAGGCCACAATGAGCAGTTCTTC
CDR3aa: CASGLVLAGGHNEQFF

abundance: .
j_gene: TRBJ1-2
d_gene: .
v_gene: TRBV7-2
CDR3nt: TGTGCCAGCAGCTTAGAACAGGGAAGGGTCGGCTACACCTTC
CDR3aa: CASSLEQGRVGYTF

abundance: .
j_gene: TRBJ2-6
d_gene: TRBD1
v_gene: TRBV28
CDR3nt: TGTGCCAGCAGACGGGACAGGGCCTCTGGGGCCAACGTCCTGACTTTC
CDR3aa: CASRRDRASGANVLTF

abundance: .
j_gene: TRBJ1-4
d_gene: .
v_gene: TRBV7-2
CDR3nt: TGTGCCAGCAGCCCAGGGATCAGTAATGAAAAACTGTTTTTT
CDR3aa: CASSPGISNEKLFF

abundance: .
j_gene: TRBJ2-2
d_gene: .
v_gene: TRBV18
CDR3nt: TGTGCCAGCTCACTCCGGGACCTCAGGACCGGGGAGCTGTTTTTT
CDR3aa: CASSLRDLRTGELFF

abundance: .
j_gene: TRBJ2-5
d_gene: .
v_gene: TRBV7-9
CDR3nt: TGTGCCAGCAGCTTAGGGTCAGGAGGTCAAGAGACCCAGTACTTC
CDR3aa: CASSLGSGGQETQYF

abundance: .
j_gene: TRBJ1-6
d_gene: TRBD1
v_gene: TRBV3-1
CDR3nt: TGTGCCAGCAGGCCTACGGACAGGAATTCACCCCTCCACTTT
CDR3aa: CASRPTDRNSPLHF

abundance: .
j_gene: TRBJ2-3
d_gene: TRBD2
v_gene: TRBV18
CDR3nt: TGTGCCAGCTCACCACGTACTAGCGGGACAGATACGCAGTATTTT
CDR3aa: CASSPRTSGTDTQYF

abundance: .
j_gene: TRBJ1-2
d_gene: .
v_gene: TRBV29-1
CDR3nt: TGCAGCGTTGATAGGGGGTCTGATGGCTACACCTTC
CDR3aa: CSVDRGSDGYTF

abundance: once
j_gene: TRBJ1-1
d_gene: .
v_gene: TRBV28
CDR3nt: TGTGCCAGCAGGCCGAGGGGTTCTGGGATTGAAGCTTTCTTT
CDR3aa: CASRPRGSGIEAFF

abundance: .
j_gene: TRBJ1-2
d_gene: TRBD1
v_gene: TRBV19
CDR3nt: TGTGCCAGTAGTATCGGGAACAGGGGCAATGGCTACACCTTC
CDR3aa: CASSIGNRGNGYTF

abundance: .
j_gene: TRBJ1-5
d_gene: .
v_gene: TRBV6-6
CDR3nt: TGTGCCAGCGGGAGGGGGGTCGATCAGCCCCAGCATTTT
CDR3aa: CASGRGVDQPQHF